This entry describes one T cell receptor (beta chain). The data belong to a study of blood T cell repertoires in COVID-19. Study at large: From T cells, B-cell-depleted T cells, or PBMCs came the material, which was cDNA or gDNA.

Clones were sequenced by immunoSEQ multiplex PCR, and TCRdb holds only the in-frame ones, with some missing. This sample has more than 40,000 clones, with around 90% found just once. The receptor was derived from a man older than 75 with acute or convalescent COVID-19. Sequenced material: peripheral blood.

CDR3 region: CASSEVSDQETQYF. For the CDR3, the DNA is TGTGCCAGCAGTGAAGTCTCGGACCAAGAGACCCAGTACTTC. The chain combines TRBV6-1 with TRBJ2-5; D is ambiguous. Trimming pared 1 base from V and 0 bases from J, leaving 6 bases between. Germline V gives CDR1 MNHNS, CDR2 SASEGT. This CDR3 is built from 14 residues.